Each of the 2 T cell receptor beta chains below was sequenced from the same sample in a study of Ad26.COV2.S vaccination and SARS-CoV-2 variants. Measured with immunoSEQ multiplex PCR; TCRdb has only the in-frame clones, and not every one. The sample lists 350,000 to 550,000 clones, roughly nine tenths occurring once. As to treatment: roughly 18 received Ad26.COV2.S at low or high dose, single or two shots; roughly five received placebo; per-sample allocation not given. Sampling happened 63 days after the first vaccine or placebo injection. The source material was peripheral blood, sampled in a trial of Ad26.COV2.S vaccine versus placebo. These receptors came from a person between 18 and 65 years old who received the Ad26.COV2.S COVID-19 vaccine or a placebo.

The V gene is TRBV29-1, the J gene TRBJ1-1; D remains unclear. V was pared by 3 bases and J by 3 bases, with 5 bases between. Germline V gene data show CDR1 as SQVTM and CDR2 as ANQGSEA. The CDR3 loop spans 11 amino acids. The CDR3 loop is CSVDGYTEAFF. The DNA of the CDR3 is TGCAGCGTTGATGGGTACACTGAAGCTTTCTTT.

This CDR3 reads CASSLAGGPGTQYF. CDR3 nucleotide sequence: TGTGCCAGCAGCCTAGCGGGAGGGCCGGGTACGCAGTATTTT. The genes are TRBV6-5 and TRBJ2-3; 12 nucleotides align to TRBD2. Trimming cost V 6 bases and J 8 bases; bases outside gene matches: 6. This CDR3 has 14 residues. Per germline, CDR1 MNHEY and CDR2 SVGAGI.